The 22 T cell receptor beta chains listed next were all sequenced from one sample in a study of neurological immune-mediated disorders. TCRdb itself ran the 5' RACE reads through MiXCR, one entry per CDR3 protein. The sample has over 25,000 distinct CDR3 sequences; over 10% are singletons. Sequenced input: PBMCs. Source of these receptors: a woman aged 55-70 years in good health.

This clonotype was detected ten times or more. V is TRBV9 and J is TRBJ2-5, with 9 nucleotides matching TRBD1. This CDR3 contains 17 residues. The germline gives CDR1 SGDLS, CDR2 YYNGEE. With V trimmed by 0 bases and J by 0 bases, 6 bases remained unmatched. CDR3 bases: TGTGCCAGCAGCGTAGCCTCGGGACAGGGATACCAAGAGACCCAGTACTTC. This translates into CASSVASGQGYQETQYF.

This clonotype was picked up many times. This sequence joins TRBV6-1 and TRBJ2-1; tentatively, D is TRBD1 (5 bases). CDR1 MNHNS and CDR2 SASEGT come from the germline V gene. The CDR3 covers 13 residues. The V end was cut by 8 bases, the J end by 5 bases, with 13 bases between. CDR3 in amino acids: CASFRQLNNEQFF. Here the CDR3 DNA reads TGTGCCAGCTTCCGACAGCTGAACAATGAGCAGTTCTTC.

This clonotype has a count of ten or more. The chain couples TRBV29-1 to TRBJ2-7, with D possibly matching TRBD1 (5 bases). V lost 7 bases, J lost 5 bases, and 18 bases lay in between. The CDR3 contains 13 residues. Per germline, CDR1 SQVTM and CDR2 ANQGSEA. This chain's CDR3 is CSGGEGVADEQYF. CDR3 in DNA: TGCAGCGGTGGAGAAGGGGTGGCTGACGAGCAGTACTTC.

This clonotype was recorded at least ten times. The rearrangement links TRBV5-1 to TRBJ1-3; D remains ambiguous. Germline lookup yields CDR1 SGHRS and CDR2 YFSETQ. This CDR3 contains 16 residues. The V gene lost 5 bases and the J gene lost 0 bases, with 15 bases spanning the gap. CDR3 DNA: TGCGCCAGCAGTAGCTTTGGCGAGCTCTCTGGAAACACCATATATTTT. Translated, it gives CASSSFGELSGNTIYF.

This chain connects TRBV4-3 to TRBJ2-3; D is undetermined. The germline V gene encodes CDR1 LGHNA and CDR2 YSLEER. The CDR3 is 14 residues long. The V end lost 0 bases, the J end lost 7 bases, and 11 bases lay between the germline ends. This CDR3 is CASSQDLVQNTQYF. In DNA form, the CDR3 reads TGCGCCAGCAGCCAAGATCTTGTACAGAATACGCAGTATTTT.

This clonotype was counted many times. This chain connects TRBV12-3 or TRBV12-4 to TRBJ2-7; D not certain. Trimming took 5 bases from V and 6 from J, leaving 11 bases between them. This CDR3 region has 12 residues. The chain's CDR3 is CASSPNVGEQYF. DNA of the CDR3: TGTGCCAGCAGTCCTAACGTTGGCGAGCAGTACTTC.

This clonotype showed up many times. CDR3 coding DNA: TGTGCCAGCAGCCAAGGGCAGGGCGGTGGGACCCAGTACTTC. It yields the protein CASSQGQGGGTQYF. The chain employs TRBV3-1 and TRBJ2-5, with a possible D match to TRBD1 (5 bases). V lost 1 base, J lost 7 bases, and 13 bases lay in between. The germline gives CDR1 LGHDT, CDR2 YNNKEL (reference sequence). The CDR3 extends over 14 amino acids.

This clonotype has only a few counts. V gene TRBV20-1 combines with J gene TRBJ2-3; 7 bases are a match to TRBD1. Germline CDR1 is DFQATT and CDR2 is SNEGSKA (reference sequence). The CDR3 length is 13 residues. The junction had 11 bases not matched to a gene; V was cut back by 5 bases and J by 9 bases. The CDR3 DNA reads as TGCAGTGCTCCTAGACAGGGAAGGGGCACGCAGTATTTT. Amino acid sequence: CSAPRQGRGTQYF.

This clonotype was seen at least ten times. V and J are TRBV7-9 and TRBJ1-4; D unclear. This CDR3 has 14 residues. Germline CDR1 is SEHNR and CDR2 is FQNEAQ (reference sequence). V shed 2 bases and J shed 5 bases, with 9 bases lying between them. The CDR3 region has the DNA TGTGCCAGCAGCTTAACCAGTCTCAATGAAAAACTGTTTTTT. Its translation: CASSLTSLNEKLFF.

This clonotype was seen ten or more times. The CDR3 DNA follows: TGTGCCATCGGGAGGGCCAATGAGCAGTTCTTC. Its translation: CAIGRANEQFF. The chain combines TRBV6-5 with TRBJ2-1; 8 nucleotides line up with TRBD2. Germline CDR1 and CDR2: MNHEY and SVGAGI. CDR3 length: 11 residues. V dropped 10 bases and J dropped 6; count of bases not matched to a gene: 2.

This clonotype was counted many times. CDR3 nucleotides: TGTGCCAGCAGGGGACAGGGGGCTGTGAACACTGAAGCTTTCTTT. This sequence encodes CASRGQGAVNTEAFF. The V call is TRBV6-5, the J call TRBJ1-1; 12 nucleotides align to TRBD1. With 6 bases clipped from V and 0 bases from J, the junction kept 2 bases outside the gene matches. The CDR3 has 15 residues. Germline values: CDR1 MNHEY, CDR2 SVGAGI.

This clonotype was counted at least ten times. The chain couples TRBV6-2 or TRBV6-3 to TRBJ1-2, with TRBD1 identical over 7 bases. Unmatched junction bases numbered 3, after V lost 6 bases and J lost 2 bases. The CDR3 sequence is 13 residues long. Germline CDR1 is MNHEY and CDR2 is SVGEGT. This CDR3 reads CASRSTGNYGYTF. The CDR3 region has the DNA TGTGCCAGCAGATCGACAGGGAACTATGGCTACACCTTC.

This clonotype was detected ten times or more. The CDR3, as DNA: TGTGCCAGCAGCTTAGGACAGGGGGCAAGGAATGAGCAGTTCTTC. Protein sequence: CASSLGQGARNEQFF. The J gene is TRBJ2-1, the V gene TRBV7-2; 10 nucleotides match TRBD1. After removal of 1 base from V and 7 bases from J, the junction contained 4 bases not matched to a gene. Germline V gives CDR1 SGHTA, CDR2 FQGNSA. The CDR3 extends over 15 amino acids.

In this sample, this clonotype turned up many times. The genes are TRBV5-1 and TRBJ2-6, with D unresolved. The CDR3 extends over 14 amino acids. Germline V CDR1 and CDR2: SGHRS, YFSETQ. V lost 4 bases and J lost 6, with 11 bases in between. The chain's CDR3 is CASSPDLAANVLTF. In DNA, the CDR3 is TGCGCCAGCAGCCCCGACCTCGCGGCCAACGTCCTGACTTTC.

In this sample, this clonotype turned up many times. The gene calls are TRBV7-3 and TRBJ1-1, with D perhaps matching TRBD1 (6 bases). Per the germline V gene, CDR1 is SGHTA and CDR2 is FQGTGA. Trimming removed 2 bases from V and 4 bases from J, with 11 bases in between. This CDR3 region has 14 residues. The CDR3 region has the DNA TGTGCCAGCAGCTTAGACCAGGGGTTCACTGAAGCTTTCTTT. Protein product: CASSLDQGFTEAFF.

This clonotype was recorded at least ten times. The J gene is TRBJ1-2, the V gene TRBV20-1; 7 nucleotides align to TRBD1. Germline CDR1 reads DFQATT; CDR2 reads SNEGSKA (reference sequence). The CDR3 extends over 16 amino acids. After removal of 0 bases from V and 2 bases from J, the junction contained 9 bases not matched to a gene. The CDR3 region has the DNA TGCAGTGCTAGAGATGGATTAAGGGGGCAGAACTATGGCTACACCTTC. Its translation: CSARDGLRGQNYGYTF.

Ten or more counts support this clonotype. This chain joins TRBV5-1 and TRBJ1-2; D is possibly TRBD1 (6 bases). Germline CDR1 is SGHRS and CDR2 is YFSETQ. V lost 1 base, J lost 3 bases, and 10 bases lay in between. The CDR3 has 14 amino acids. CDR3: CASSLLQGHYGYTF. CDR3 in DNA: TGCGCCAGCAGCTTGTTACAGGGTCACTATGGCTACACCTTC.

This clonotype was seen ten or more times. The rearrangement joins TRBV20-1 to TRBJ1-2; the match to TRBD1 covers 8 bases. The trim removed 0 bases at V and 4 bases at J, leaving 7 bases unmatched. CDR3 length: 15 amino acids. CDR1 is DFQATT, CDR2 SNEGSKA, per germline (reference sequence). The CDR3 sequence is CSARDPRQGSYGYTF. For the CDR3, the DNA is TGCAGTGCTAGAGATCCTAGACAGGGGAGCTATGGCTACACCTTC.

This clonotype has ten or more counts. The rearrangement links TRBV7-2 to TRBJ2-5; maybe TRBD2 (5 bases). Germline loops: CDR1 SGHTA, CDR2 FQGNSA. Trimming took off 5 bases at V and 1 base at J, with 8 bases between the two ends. This CDR3 is built from 13 residues. CDR3 coding DNA: TGTGCCAGCAGCCTGACTACCCAAGAGACCCAGTACTTC. Translated, it gives CASSLTTQETQYF.

This clonotype was detected many times. The V gene is TRBV6-6, the J gene TRBJ2-2; D possibly matches TRBD1 or TRBD2 (5 bases each). Germline V lookup: CDR1 MNHNY, CDR2 SVGAGI (reference sequence). There are 16 residues in the CDR3. Trimming took 6 bases from V and 1 from J, leaving 15 bases between them. For the CDR3, the DNA is TGTGCCAGCAGCTCCTCGGGTGGGGGGAACACCGGGGAGCTGTTTTTT. Its protein is CASSSSGGGNTGELFF.

In its sample, this clonotype was seen many times. J is TRBJ1-1 and V is TRBV18; TRBD1 agrees at 11 bases. The CDR3 is made up of 16 amino acids. The V segment lost 4 bases and the J segment 0 bases; nucleotides outside the gene matches: 4. Germline CDR1 KGHSH, CDR2 LQKENI. The CDR3 DNA reads as TGTGCCAGCTCACTCGGGACAGGGGGAATGAACACTGAAGCTTTCTTT. Its translation is CASSLGTGGMNTEAFF. Full variable domain (rest looked up from reference TRBV18 and TRBJ1-1): NAGVMQNPRHLVRRRGQEARLRCSPMKGHSHVYWYRQLPEEGLKFMVYLQKENIIDESGMPKERFSAEFPKEGPSILRIQQVVRGDSAAYFCASSLGTGGMNTEAFFGQGTRLTVV.

The table lists this clonotype with many counts. The V gene is TRBV5-1, the J gene TRBJ2-1; no reliable D call. The CDR3 length is 18 residues. In germline, CDR1 is SGHRS, CDR2 YFSETQ. The V end lost 0 bases, the J end lost 5 bases, and 21 bases lay between the germline ends. CDR3 nucleotides: TGCGCCAGCAGCTTGGTAAAATTCGAGGACGGGCGGAACAATGAGCAGTTCTTC. Translated: CASSLVKFEDGRNNEQFF.